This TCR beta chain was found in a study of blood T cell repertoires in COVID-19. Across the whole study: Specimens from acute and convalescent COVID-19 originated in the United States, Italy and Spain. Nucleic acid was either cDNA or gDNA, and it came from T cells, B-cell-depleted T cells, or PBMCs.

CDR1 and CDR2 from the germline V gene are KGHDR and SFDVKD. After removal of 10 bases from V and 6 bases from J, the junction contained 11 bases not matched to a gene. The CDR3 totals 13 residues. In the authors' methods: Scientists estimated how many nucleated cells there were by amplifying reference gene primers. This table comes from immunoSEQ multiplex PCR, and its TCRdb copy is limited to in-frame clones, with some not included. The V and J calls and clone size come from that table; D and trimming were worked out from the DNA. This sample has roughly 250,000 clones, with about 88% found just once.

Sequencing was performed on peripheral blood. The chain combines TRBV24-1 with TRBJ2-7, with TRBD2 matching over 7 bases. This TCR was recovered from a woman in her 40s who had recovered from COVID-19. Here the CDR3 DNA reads TGTGCCACGCGGGGCGCGTGGGGGGGCGAGCAGTACTTC. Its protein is CATRGAWGGEQYF.